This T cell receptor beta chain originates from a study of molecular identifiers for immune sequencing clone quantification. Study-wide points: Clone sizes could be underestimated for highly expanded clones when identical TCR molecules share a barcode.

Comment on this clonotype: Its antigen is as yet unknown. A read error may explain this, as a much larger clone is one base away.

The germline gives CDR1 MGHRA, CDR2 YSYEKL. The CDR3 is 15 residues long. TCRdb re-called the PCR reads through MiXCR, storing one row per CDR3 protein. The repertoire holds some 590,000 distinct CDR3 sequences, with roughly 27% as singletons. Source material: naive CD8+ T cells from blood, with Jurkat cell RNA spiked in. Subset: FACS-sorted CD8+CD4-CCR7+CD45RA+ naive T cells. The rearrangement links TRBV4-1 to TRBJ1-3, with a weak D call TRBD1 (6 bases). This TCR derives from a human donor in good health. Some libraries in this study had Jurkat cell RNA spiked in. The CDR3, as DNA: TGCGCCAGCAGCCAAACAGGGTTCTCTGGAAACGCCATATATTTT. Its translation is CASSQTGFSGNAIYF.